This TCR beta chain is from a study of T cell repertoires in cytomegalovirus infection. Study background: Public signatures in TCR beta pointed to CMV infection and matching HLA type. General study findings and limits: What dominated the ex vivo response were HLA-C-restricted CMV-specific TCR beta clonotypes.

Via MiXCR, TCRdb re-called the reads, giving one row per CDR3 protein. The repertoire holds about 490,000 distinct CDR3 sequences, with 16% as singletons. A remark on this clonotype: Its antigen is not identified.

The clonotype comes from a human donor in good health (CMV status not recorded). Some clones in this sample may be carry-over from other donors' samples. Specimen: CD8+ T cells from PBMCs.

The CDR3 sequence is CASSLPQGSSNTEAFF. In nucleotides, the CDR3 is TGCGCCAGCAGCTTGCCTCAAGGGTCATCTAACACTGAAGCTTTCTTT. The chain recombines TRBV5-1 with TRBJ1-1; D gene unclear. This CDR3 region has 16 residues. With 1 base removed from V and 2 bases from J, the gap between germline ends came to 15 bases. Germline V gene data show CDR1 as SGHRS and CDR2 as YFSETQ. Using reference TRBV5-1 and TRBJ1-1 for the parts outside the CDR3, the full variable domain is KAGVTQTPRYLIKTRGQQVTLSCSPISGHRSVSWYQQTPGQGLQFLFEYFSETQRNKGNFPGRFSGRQFSNSRSEMNVSTLELGDSALYLCASSLPQGSSNTEAFFGQGTRLTVV.